The 29 T cell receptor beta chains given below trace back to one sample, sequenced in a study of control samples from healthy donors and cancer patients (dated by TCRdb to the early 2020s). The method behind the library was the immunoSEQ multiplex PCR assay. What TCRdb holds here is the immuneACCESS table cut down to in-frame rearrangements. Part of the clones is not present; checked against another copy, under half of the missing clones reflect an unresolved V gene, and the others are unexplained. Present in this sample are tens of thousands of clones, roughly 89% of which were seen just once. Over 1.5% of the sample is taken by the ten largest. The specimen sequenced was PBMCs. The receptors were gathered from a woman aged 60 to 75 with head and neck cancer.

This clone was observed a few times. The chain couples TRBV11-3 to TRBJ2-5, with TRBD2 matching over 7 bases. The CDR3 sequence is 17 residues long. The ends lost 3 bases at V and 5 bases at J; junction bases unmatched: 15. Per the germline V gene, CDR1 is SGHNT and CDR2 is YENEEA. DNA of the CDR3: TGTGCCAGCAGCTTGGGGGGGAGTGCACCTTTTGGGGAGACCCAGTACTTC. This gives the protein CASSLGGSAPFGETQYF.

V gene TRBV7-2 combines with J gene TRBJ2-4; possibly TRBD2 for D (5 bases). Trimming cost V 5 bases and J 7 bases, with 6 bases left between them. The CDR3 is 11 amino acids. CDR1 is SGHTA, CDR2 FQGNSA, per germline. The CDR3 reads CASSRGNIQYF. The CDR3 nucleotides read TGTGCCAGCAGCCGAGGGAACATTCAGTACTTC.

V is TRBV7-9 and J is TRBJ1-1; weak D call: TRBD1 (5 bases). V shed 0 bases and J shed 1 base, with 9 bases lying between them. Germline loops: CDR1 SEHNR, CDR2 FQNEAQ (reference sequence). The CDR3 totals 15 residues. CDR3 nucleotide sequence: TGTGCCAGCAGCTTAGCACAGGATAGGAACACTGAAGCTTTCTTT. Translating gives CASSLAQDRNTEAFF.

The chain links TRBV7-8 to TRBJ1-1, with TRBD1 as a possible D gene (5 bases). Deletions cut 0 bases from V and 5 bases from J, with 19 bases between. CDR3 length: 17 amino acids. Germline lookup yields CDR1 SGHVS and CDR2 FQNEAQ. The CDR3: CASSLAYGTRLWTEAFF. Here the CDR3 DNA reads TGTGCCAGCAGCTTAGCTTACGGGACTCGGCTGTGGACTGAAGCTTTCTTT.

The chain links TRBV6-6 to TRBJ2-1; 12 positions match TRBD2. This CDR3 is built from 15 residues. Germline CDR1 reads MNHNY; CDR2 reads SVGAGI (reference sequence). The V segment lost 8 bases and the J segment 7 bases; nucleotides outside the gene matches: 9. The CDR3 spells CASRLLAGGGNEQFF. The DNA for the CDR3 is TGTGCCAGCCGACTTCTAGCGGGAGGGGGAAATGAGCAGTTCTTC.

V is TRBV7-9 and J is TRBJ2-7; 10 bases align to TRBD2. J gave up 1 base and V 6 bases, and 6 bases lay outside the gene matches. CDR1 and CDR2 (germline): SEHNR, FQNEAQ (reference sequence). The CDR3 covers 15 residues. This CDR3 is CASRTTSGQSYEQYF. Written as DNA, the CDR3 is TGTGCCAGCAGGACGACTAGCGGGCAATCCTACGAGCAGTACTTC.

The chain combines TRBV6-5 with TRBJ2-7; D may be TRBD2 (6 bases). CDR1 MNHEY and CDR2 SVGAGI come from the germline V gene. This CDR3 is 15 amino acids long. Trimming took off 4 bases at V and 2 bases at J, with 15 bases between the two ends. CDR3 in DNA: TGTGCCAGCAGTTTTTGGCTTACGGGAGCCTACGAGCAGTACTTC. Protein sequence: CASSFWLTGAYEQYF.

This clone was seen a single time. The chain uses TRBV7-3 and TRBJ2-2; D call uncertain. The CDR3 runs 15 residues. V dropped 3 bases and J dropped 1 base, with 9 bases sitting between them. CDR1 and CDR2 from the germline V gene are SGHTA and FQGTGA. CDR3 amino acids: CASSFGGENTGELFF. CDR3 in DNA: TGTGCCAGCAGCTTCGGCGGAGAGAACACCGGGGAGCTGTTTTTT.

The CDR3 DNA reads as TGTGCCAGCAGCCCCCGCAGAAGATTCTACGAGCAGTACTTC. Amino acid sequence: CASSPRRRFYEQYF. The chain has TRBV5-8 and TRBJ2-7; no firm D call. Germline CDR1 is SGHTS and CDR2 is YDEGEE. Trimming removed 4 bases at V and 3 bases at J, with 14 bases between. The CDR3 sequence is 14 residues long.

The J gene is TRBJ2-4, the V gene TRBV7-2; D call uncertain. This CDR3 has 15 residues. Germline V lookup: CDR1 SGHTA, CDR2 FQGNSA. V lost 2 bases to trimming and J lost 8 bases, with 16 bases between them. CDR3 amino acids: CASSLTSRPLDIQYF. The CDR3 nucleotides are TGTGCCAGCAGCTTAACTTCTAGGCCTCTGGACATTCAGTACTTC.

This clone was observed a handful of times. The chain joins TRBV2 to TRBJ1-6, with 9 nucleotides matching TRBD1. Germline V gives CDR1 SNHLY, CDR2 FYNNEI. The length of the CDR3 is 14 residues. Trimming cost V 6 bases and J 8 bases; bases outside gene matches: 5. The CDR3 region is CASRNRGLDSPLHF. The CDR3 DNA reads TGTGCCAGCAGGAACAGGGGGCTGGATTCACCCCTCCACTTT.

As regards this clone: The limits of the CDR3 on the DNA are not certain, so only TCRdb's listed CDR3 is given. The chain couples TRBV28 to TRBJ2-1; whether TRBD2, the table's D call, matches the DNA was not checked. Germline V lookup: CDR1 MDHEN, CDR2 SYDVKM. The CDR3 has 16 amino acids, counting both end residues. The CDR3 loop reads CASSTSGTSSYNEQFF.

Concerning this clone itself: The sample carries other DNA sequences with the same CDR3. J is TRBJ1-2 and V is TRBV6-2 or TRBV6-3; D is unclear. The V gene lost 2 bases and the J gene lost 5 bases, with 6 bases spanning the gap. There are 12 residues in the CDR3. Germline assignment: CDR1 MNHEY and CDR2 SVGEGT. The CDR3 sequence is CASSYGQYGYTF. CDR3 DNA: TGTGCCAGCAGTTACGGGCAATATGGCTACACCTTC.

This rearrangement joins TRBV28 to TRBJ2-1, with 11 bases that match TRBD2. V lost 7 bases, J lost 5 bases, and 7 bases stayed unmatched. CDR3 length equals 15 residues. Germline values: CDR1 MDHEN, CDR2 SYDVKM. The CDR3 coding sequence is TGTGCCAGCATCGAGACTAGCGGGAACCACAATGAGCAGTTCTTC. Translation gives CASIETSGNHNEQFF.

This clone came up once. This chain uses TRBV29-1 with TRBJ2-2; TRBD1 is a possible D gene (6 bases). The V gene's germline CDR1 is SQVTM and CDR2 ANQGSEA. The CDR3 loop spans 16 amino acids. V was clipped by 0 bases and J by 6 bases, with 17 bases between them. CDR3 amino acids: CSVEDAGTTMSGELFF. DNA for the CDR3: TGCAGCGTTGAAGACGCCGGGACAACCATGTCCGGGGAGCTGTTTTTT.

The chain couples TRBV28 to TRBJ1-2; D is uncertain. This CDR3 region has 11 residues. The V gene's germline CDR1 is MDHEN and CDR2 SYDVKM. Trimming left V 10 bases short and J 6 bases short, with 12 bases between. This CDR3 is CATTIPHGYTF. CDR3 DNA: TGTGCCACTACTATCCCCCATGGCTACACCTTC.

The CDR3 coding sequence is TGTGCCAGTAGTGTTTCTCGGAACTCTGACATTCAGTACTTC. It is translated as CASSVSRNSDIQYF. This chain connects TRBV19 to TRBJ2-4, with D uncertain. V lost 5 bases to trimming and J lost 8 bases, with 16 bases between them. The CDR3 sequence is 14 residues long. Germline loops: CDR1 LNHDA, CDR2 SQIVND (reference sequence).

The chain uses TRBV2 and TRBJ2-7; TRBD2 matches 7 bases. V gave up 9 bases and J gave up 2 bases; unmatched junction bases: 10. The CDR3 consists of 14 residues. The V gene's germline CDR1 is SNHLY and CDR2 FYNNEI. The CDR3 DNA reads TGTGCCAGTGGGGGAGGGGTTCAAACCTACGAGCAGTACTTC. Translation: CASGGGVQTYEQYF.

CDR3 sequence: CASSQTGAYNEQFF. CDR3 nucleotides: TGCGCCAGCAGTCAGACAGGGGCCTACAATGAGCAGTTCTTC. The chain employs TRBV10-1 and TRBJ2-1; 8 nucleotides match TRBD1. The CDR3 spans 14 residues. CDR1 is WNHNN, CDR2 SYGVQD, per germline (reference sequence). With 5 bases clipped from V and 2 bases from J, the junction kept 2 bases outside the gene matches.

This clone was seen more than once but under ten times. The rearrangement links TRBV10-1 to TRBJ1-5; D is undetermined. With 3 bases removed from V and 3 bases from J, the gap between germline ends came to 18 bases. The CDR3 loop spans 17 amino acids. Germline loops: CDR1 WNHNN, CDR2 SYGVQD (reference sequence). As DNA, the CDR3 is TGCGCCAGCAGTGATCAGTTGGGCAGCCTACTCAATCAGCCCCAGCATTTT. It is translated as CASSDQLGSLLNQPQHF.

The V call is TRBV7-9, the J call TRBJ2-3, with 8 bases aligning to TRBD2. Germline lookup yields CDR1 SEHNR and CDR2 FQNEAQ (reference sequence). This CDR3 has 15 amino acids. Losses at the gene ends were 5 bases for V and 5 bases for J; bases not matched to a gene: 9. The chain's CDR3 is CASSPSTTSGDTQYF. The CDR3 coding sequence is TGTGCCAGCAGCCCCTCCACCACTAGCGGAGATACGCAGTATTTT.

The V gene is TRBV24-1, the J gene TRBJ2-2; D unresolved. V was pared by 4 bases and J by 7 bases, with 9 bases between. The CDR3 has 13 amino acids. CDR1 is KGHDR and CDR2 is SFDVKD in the germline V gene. The CDR3 region has the DNA TGTGCCACCAGTGACCAGAGCCGCGGGGAGCTGTTTTTT. This translates into CATSDQSRGELFF.

The chain employs TRBV10-3 and TRBJ2-7, with a tentative D call TRBD2 (6 bases). This CDR3 has 12 residues. Germline CDR1 reads ENHRY; CDR2 reads SYGVKD. V lost 3 bases to trimming and J lost 6 bases, with 9 bases between them. Here the CDR3 reads CAISERELEQYF. The CDR3 region has the DNA TGTGCCATCAGTGAACGGGAGCTCGAGCAGTACTTC.

This chain connects TRBV5-1 to TRBJ2-7, with D tentatively TRBD2 (5 bases). V was shortened by 4 bases and J by 4 bases, with 15 bases between the two germline ends. There are 14 residues in the CDR3. The germline gives CDR1 SGHRS, CDR2 YFSETQ. CDR3 residues: CASSRSRDRYEQYF. In DNA, the CDR3 is TGCGCCAGCAGCAGGTCGAGGGATAGGTACGAGCAGTACTTC.

The chain has TRBV5-1 and TRBJ2-7; 7 bases match TRBD1. Germline V CDR1 and CDR2: SGHRS, YFSETQ. This CDR3 contains 14 residues. Trimming cost V 4 bases and J 3 bases; bases outside gene matches: 7. This CDR3 reads CASSEQGLGYEQYF. Written as DNA, the CDR3 is TGCGCCAGCAGCGAACAGGGGTTAGGCTACGAGCAGTACTTC.

This clone has just a few counts. The rearrangement links TRBV9 to TRBJ2-3; D is unclear. This CDR3 has 15 residues. CDR1 is SGDLS and CDR2 is YYNGEE in the germline V gene. V was shortened by 0 bases and J by 5 bases, with 13 bases between the two germline ends. CDR3 protein: CASSVDTGLGDTQYF. DNA for the CDR3: TGTGCCAGCAGCGTAGATACTGGTTTAGGAGATACGCAGTATTTT.

The rearrangement uses TRBV7-3 and TRBJ2-7; weak D call: TRBD2 (6 bases). V was trimmed by 3 bases and J by 4 bases, leaving 13 bases between them. CDR1 and CDR2 from the germline V gene are SGHTA and FQGTGA. This CDR3 is 14 amino acids long. CDR3 DNA sequence: TGTGCCAGCAGCTTGGGACCGGGGAGGTACGAGCAGTACTTC. As protein: CASSLGPGRYEQYF.

The chain has TRBV6-4 and TRBJ2-1; D gene ambiguous. Trimming took 3 bases from V and 8 from J, leaving 14 bases between them. In germline, CDR1 is MRHNA, CDR2 SNTAGT. The CDR3 runs to 14 residues. The chain's CDR3 is CASSDRAASDEQFF. Here the CDR3 DNA reads TGTGCCAGCAGTGATAGGGCAGCATCCGATGAGCAGTTCTTC.

The chain uses TRBV5-1 and TRBJ1-1; D is undetermined. V was shortened by 0 bases and J by 6 bases, with 12 bases between the two germline ends. CDR3 length: 14 amino acids. Germline CDR1 SGHRS, CDR2 YFSETQ. CDR3 residues: CASSLEGNLAEAFF. The CDR3 nucleotides read TGCGCCAGCAGCTTGGAGGGAAATTTGGCTGAAGCTTTCTTT.